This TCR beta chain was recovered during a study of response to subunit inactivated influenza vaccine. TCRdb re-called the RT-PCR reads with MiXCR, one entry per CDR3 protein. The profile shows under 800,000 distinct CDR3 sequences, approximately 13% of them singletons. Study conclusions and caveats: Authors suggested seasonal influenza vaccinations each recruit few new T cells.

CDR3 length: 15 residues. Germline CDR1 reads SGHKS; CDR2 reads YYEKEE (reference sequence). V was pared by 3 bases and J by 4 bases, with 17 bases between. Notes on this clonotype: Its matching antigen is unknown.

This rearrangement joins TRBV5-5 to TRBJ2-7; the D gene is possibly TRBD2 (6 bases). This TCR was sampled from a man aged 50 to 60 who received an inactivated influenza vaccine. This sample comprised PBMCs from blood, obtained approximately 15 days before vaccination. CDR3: CASSSGGLMLYEQYF. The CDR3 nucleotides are TGTGCCAGCAGCTCCGGCGGACTAATGTTATACGAGCAGTACTTC. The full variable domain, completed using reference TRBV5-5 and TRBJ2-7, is DAGVTQSPTHLIKTRGQQVTLRCSPISGHKSVSWYQQVLGQGPQFIFQYYEKEERGRGNFPDRFSARQFPNYSSELNVNALLLGDSALYLCASSSGGLMLYEQYFGPGTRLTVT.